This is a list of T cell receptor beta chains from one sample in a study of shared clonotypes between healthy human individuals. Assay used: immunoSEQ multiplex PCR; TCRdb lists only in-frame clones, some missing. The table records 2,500,000 or so clones, roughly 92% of them present only once. Sequencing input: naive CD4+ T cells from PBMCs. The receptors were sampled from a man aged 18-30 years in good health. Some clones in this sample may be carry-over from other donors' samples. Each CDR3 is given with its conserved first and last residue. A D gene is named only where the DNA matches it firmly. Size values are once, few and many counts, or a class for expanded clones, and some rows have none.

D gene: TRBD2; clone size: -; V gene: TRBV28; J gene: TRBJ2-1; CDR3 protein: CASSSRTRAGNEQFF; CDR3 DNA: TGTGCCAGCAGTTCCCGGACTAGAGCGGGCAATGAGCAGTTCTTC
D gene: -; clone size: -; V gene: TRBV9; J gene: TRBJ1-3; CDR3 protein: CASSVDASSGNTIYF; CDR3 DNA: TGTGCCAGCAGCGTTGACGCCAGCTCTGGAAACACCATATATTTT
D gene: -; clone size: -; V gene: TRBV30; J gene: TRBJ2-7; CDR3 protein: CAWTTTGRQYF; CDR3 DNA: TGTGCCTGGACCACGACAGGAAGACAGTACTTC
D gene: -; clone size: once; V gene: TRBV25-1; J gene: TRBJ2-7; CDR3 protein: CASSYFGSYEQYF; CDR3 DNA: TGTGCCAGCAGTTACTTCGGCTCCTACGAGCAGTACTTC
D gene: TRBD2; clone size: -; V gene: TRBV5-1; J gene: TRBJ2-3; CDR3 protein: CASTKSRLGGTDTQYF; CDR3 DNA: TGCGCCAGCACCAAGAGTAGGTTGGGGGGGACAGATACGCAGTATTTT
D gene: -; clone size: -; V gene: TRBV5-4; J gene: TRBJ2-1; CDR3 protein: CASSRERNEQFF; CDR3 DNA: TGTGCCAGCAGCAGAGAGCGGAATGAGCAGTTCTTC
D gene: TRBD2; clone size: -; V gene: TRBV5-4; J gene: TRBJ2-2; CDR3 protein: CASSGLAGANTGELFF; CDR3 DNA: TGTGCCAGCAGCGGGTTAGCGGGGGCGAACACCGGGGAGCTGTTTTTT
D gene: TRBD2; clone size: -; V gene: TRBV4-1; J gene: TRBJ2-5; CDR3 protein: CASSLLPASGSGRQETQYF; CDR3 DNA: TGCGCCAGCAGCCTCCTTCCGGCTAGCGGGAGTGGGCGGCAAGAGACCCAGTACTTC
D gene: -; clone size: -; V gene: TRBV21-1; J gene: TRBJ2-4; CDR3 protein: CASSKARTSGGTHNIQYF; CDR3 DNA: TGTGCCAGCAGCAAAGCGCGGACTAGCGGAGGGACCCATAACATTCAGTACTTC
D gene: TRBD1; clone size: -; V gene: TRBV5-1; J gene: TRBJ2-5; CDR3 protein: CASSPGQGQETQYF; CDR3 DNA: TGCGCCAGCAGCCCGGGACAGGGCCAAGAGACCCAGTACTTC
D gene: -; clone size: once; V gene: TRBV28; J gene: TRBJ2-2; CDR3 protein: CASSLSLAKGGELFF; CDR3 DNA: TGTGCCAGCAGTTTAAGTCTAGCGAAGGGCGGGGAGCTGTTTTTT
D gene: -; clone size: -; V gene: TRBV6-5; J gene: TRBJ2-7; CDR3 protein: CASRPGTLGLDEQYF; CDR3 DNA: TGTGCCAGCAGACCGGGGACTCTAGGACTGGACGAGCAGTACTTC
D gene: -; clone size: -; V gene: TRBV28; J gene: TRBJ2-7; CDR3 protein: CASSDTLYEQYF; CDR3 DNA: TGTGCCAGCAGCGATACACTCTACGAGCAGTACTTC
D gene: -; clone size: -; V gene: TRBV7-9; J gene: TRBJ1-4; CDR3 protein: CASSLNLRGEKLFF; CDR3 DNA: TGTGCCAGCAGCTTAAACCTCCGCGGGGAAAAACTGTTTTTT
D gene: -; clone size: -; V gene: TRBV5-1; J gene: TRBJ2-7; CDR3 protein: CASSSPFSGYSYEQYF; CDR3 DNA: TGCGCCAGCAGCTCGCCCTTCAGCGGATACTCCTACGAGCAGTACTTC
D gene: -; clone size: -; V gene: TRBV5-6; J gene: TRBJ2-1; CDR3 protein: CASSLGPELYANEQFF; CDR3 DNA: TGTGCCAGCAGCCTGGGACCAGAGCTCTACGCCAATGAGCAGTTCTTC
D gene: -; clone size: -; V gene: TRBV10-3; J gene: TRBJ1-3; CDR3 protein: CAIRYSAHSGNTIYF; CDR3 DNA: TGTGCCATCAGGTACAGCGCTCACTCTGGAAACACCATATATTTT
D gene: TRBD2; clone size: -; V gene: TRBV5-1; J gene: TRBJ2-1; CDR3 protein: CASSRLTSGRPYNEQFF; CDR3 DNA: TGCGCCAGCAGCCGCCTAACTAGCGGGAGGCCCTACAATGAGCAGTTCTTC
D gene: TRBD2; clone size: -; V gene: TRBV5-4; J gene: TRBJ2-7; CDR3 protein: CASSRPNGTSSPTHEQYF; CDR3 DNA: TGTGCCAGCAGCAGACCCAACGGGACTAGCTCACCCACCCACGAGCAGTACTTC
D gene: TRBD2; clone size: -; V gene: TRBV7-2; J gene: TRBJ2-7; CDR3 protein: CASSRLGSGSEQYF; CDR3 DNA: TGTGCCAGCAGCCGCCTGGGGAGCGGGAGTGAGCAGTACTTC
D gene: TRBD1; clone size: -; V gene: TRBV7-9; J gene: TRBJ2-1; CDR3 protein: CASIRTGYGEQFF; CDR3 DNA: TGTGCCAGCATCCGGACAGGGTACGGTGAGCAGTTCTTC
D gene: -; clone size: -; V gene: TRBV27; J gene: TRBJ2-1; CDR3 protein: CASSLSGDPIRNEQFF; CDR3 DNA: TGTGCCAGCAGTTTATCTGGGGACCCCATTAGGAATGAGCAGTTCTTC
D gene: -; clone size: once; V gene: TRBV9; J gene: TRBJ2-3; CDR3 protein: CASSFESLGGDTDTQYF; CDR3 DNA: TGTGCCAGCAGCTTCGAATCACTCGGCGGGGACACAGATACGCAGTATTTT
D gene: -; clone size: -; V gene: TRBV29-1; J gene: TRBJ2-3; CDR3 protein: CSVKGHPGTHSTDTQYF; CDR3 DNA: TGCAGCGTTAAAGGACATCCGGGGACTCATAGCACAGATACGCAGTATTTT
D gene: -; clone size: -; V gene: TRBV5-1; J gene: TRBJ2-4; CDR3 protein: CASSLGQGATQYF; CDR3 DNA: TGCGCCAGCAGCTTGGGTCAGGGTGCTACCCAGTACTTC
D gene: TRBD2; clone size: -; V gene: TRBV5-1; J gene: TRBJ2-2; CDR3 protein: CASSLSRGGTGELFF; CDR3 DNA: TGCGCCAGCAGCCTATCGCGCGGGGGCACCGGGGAGCTGTTTTTT
D gene: TRBD1; clone size: few; V gene: TRBV30; J gene: TRBJ1-1; CDR3 protein: CAWDRDRDLEAFF; CDR3 DNA: TGTGCCTGGGACCGGGACAGGGATCTTGAAGCTTTCTTT
D gene: TRBD2; clone size: -; V gene: TRBV6-5; J gene: TRBJ2-1; CDR3 protein: CASSYWLAGSNREQFF; CDR3 DNA: TGTGCCAGCAGTTACTGGCTAGCGGGATCTAACCGCGAGCAGTTCTTC
D gene: -; clone size: -; V gene: TRBV10-2; J gene: TRBJ2-2; CDR3 protein: CASSGFEGTGELFF; CDR3 DNA: TGCGCCAGCAGTGGATTCGAGGGCACCGGGGAGCTGTTTTTT
D gene: TRBD2; clone size: -; V gene: TRBV29-1; J gene: TRBJ2-3; CDR3 protein: CSVEPELAGNTDTQYF; CDR3 DNA: TGCAGCGTTGAACCCGAGCTAGCGGGGAACACAGATACGCAGTATTTT
D gene: -; clone size: -; V gene: TRBV11-2; J gene: TRBJ2-7; CDR3 protein: CASSLVGGPYEQYF; CDR3 DNA: TGTGCCAGCAGCTTAGTTGGAGGGCCTTACGAGCAGTACTTC
D gene: -; clone size: -; V gene: TRBV4-2; J gene: TRBJ1-3; CDR3 protein: CASSQAYIGNTIYF; CDR3 DNA: TGTGCCAGCAGCCAAGCGTATATAGGAAACACCATATATTTT
D gene: -; clone size: -; V gene: TRBV2; J gene: TRBJ1-5; CDR3 protein: CASSGDSSNQPQHF; CDR3 DNA: TGTGCCAGCAGTGGCGACAGTAGCAATCAGCCCCAGCATTTT
D gene: TRBD1; clone size: once; V gene: TRBV5-1; J gene: TRBJ1-1; CDR3 protein: CASSLVGTGVLTEAFF; CDR3 DNA: TGCGCCAGCAGCTTGGTGGGGACAGGGGTTCTCACTGAAGCTTTCTTT
D gene: TRBD1; clone size: -; V gene: TRBV9; J gene: TRBJ1-2; CDR3 protein: CASSAQGLSGYTF; CDR3 DNA: TGTGCCAGCAGCGCACAGGGGTTGAGCGGCTACACCTTC
D gene: -; clone size: -; V gene: TRBV6-5; J gene: TRBJ2-1; CDR3 protein: CASSYGWGNEQFF; CDR3 DNA: TGTGCCAGCAGTTATGGGTGGGGAAATGAGCAGTTCTTC
D gene: TRBD2; clone size: -; V gene: TRBV5-4; J gene: TRBJ2-3; CDR3 protein: CASSSIAGATDTQYF; CDR3 DNA: TGTGCCAGCAGTTCAATAGCGGGAGCCACAGATACGCAGTATTTT
D gene: -; clone size: -; V gene: TRBV5-1; J gene: TRBJ1-1; CDR3 protein: CASSATVNTEAFF; CDR3 DNA: TGCGCCAGCAGCGCTACCGTGAACACTGAAGCTTTCTTT
D gene: -; clone size: -; V gene: TRBV18; J gene: TRBJ2-1; CDR3 protein: CASSSDRPYNEQFF; CDR3 DNA: TGTGCCAGCTCATCCGACAGGCCATACAATGAGCAGTTCTTC